This is a list of T cell receptor beta chains from one sample in a study of CD8+CD57+ T cells in acquired aplastic anemia. TCRdb passed the reads through MiXCR, listing each CDR3 protein once. The data contain some 180,000 distinct CDR3 sequences, less than 65% of them singletons. The sample was sorted CD4+, CD8+, or CD8+CD57+ T cells (not recorded which) from PBMCs. The origin of the receptors is a human donor with aplastic anemia. Each CDR3 is given with its conserved first and last residue. A row's size may be missing; if present it is once, few, many or a size class.

v_gene,abundance,j_gene,CDR3aa
TRBV12-3/TRBV12-4,few,TRBJ1-6,CASSDGQTSTLHF
TRBV5-1,.,TRBJ2-3,CASSPHTPAAGGRTDTQYF
TRBV11-2,many,TRBJ1-2,CASSLLYGYTF
TRBV24-1,.,TRBJ2-7,CATSDFGTGVHEQYF
TRBV11-3,.,TRBJ1-2,CASTLEGDYGYTF
TRBV24-1,.,TRBJ2-7,CATSVGAGYEQYF
TRBV20-1,few,TRBJ2-5,CSASPLGDGKGETQYF
TRBV10-2,few,TRBJ1-1,CASSETRGRTEAFF
TRBV7-3,.,TRBJ1-5,CASSEGVQGQPQHF
TRBV19,.,TRBJ1-2,CASIWESEVRYGYTF
TRBV25-1,.,TRBJ2-2,CASSDRYPTGELFF
TRBV7-3,.,TRBJ2-7,CASSLTSGGKYEQYF
TRBV2,.,TRBJ1-2,CASSVRQGGDYGYTF
TRBV4-1,many,TRBJ2-7,CASSLLLAGGSYEQYF
TRBV27,many,TRBJ1-6,CASSFGATSPLHF
TRBV11-2,once,TRBJ2-1,CASSLIGDEQFF
TRBV9,many,TRBJ1-1,CASSSDTGYTEAFF
TRBV20-1,.,TRBJ2-5,CSARPTGTNQETQYF
TRBV7-9,.,TRBJ1-5,CASSWETGDSTRNQPQHF
TRBV7-6,.,TRBJ1-6,CASSLPGQPSPLHF
TRBV7-9,once,TRBJ1-3,CASSLERDSRNTIYF
TRBV10-3,.,TRBJ2-7,CAISAESAYEQYF
TRBV19,.,TRBJ2-7,CASSGMAASYEQYF
TRBV29-1,.,TRBJ1-1,CSVRRNTEAFF
TRBV7-2,.,TRBJ2-1,CASSLGSAVYVNEQFF
TRBV6-4,many,TRBJ1-1,CASSYSGPGTEAFF
TRBV7-6,.,TRBJ1-6,CASSNGQGYSSLHF
TRBV5-1,.,TRBJ2-7,CASSSPDRASYEQYF
TRBV29-1,many,TRBJ2-7,CSVKGGRSYEQYF
TRBV20-1,.,TRBJ2-7,CSAREGLASYEQYF
TRBV12-3/TRBV12-4,.,TRBJ2-1,CASSFEPSNEQFF
TRBV20-1,.,TRBJ2-1,CSAQAGNANEQFF
TRBV7-9,.,TRBJ1-1,CASSLAGRTRGVAFF
TRBV20-1,.,TRBJ1-6,CSARPTGDSPLHF
TRBV5-1,.,TRBJ1-4,CASSWGTATTFNEKLFF
TRBV5-4,many,TRBJ2-7,CASSFWGVYNEQYF
TRBV5-8,.,TRBJ1-6,CASSPKGRWNSPLHF
TRBV10-3,.,TRBJ2-7,CAISEESAPYEQYF
TRBV7-2,.,TRBJ2-7,CASSLETGTGGHEQYF
TRBV2,once,TRBJ2-1,CASKGTNYNEQFF
TRBV4-1,many,TRBJ1-6,CASSQKSRGSPLHF
TRBV10-1,.,TRBJ2-7,CASSERDPTGNGYEQYF
TRBV7-3,.,TRBJ2-2,CASSKEAVDGELFF
TRBV29-1,.,TRBJ2-7,CSLSVSYEQYF
TRBV20-1,.,TRBJ2-7,CSARDRGGATYEQYF
TRBV20-1,few,TRBJ1-5,CSAPQSGAGNQPQHF
TRBV14,.,TRBJ1-1,CASSQDSTRRSAFF
TRBV5-1,.,TRBJ2-7,CASSLWTGGYEQYF
TRBV20-1,.,TRBJ2-3,CSAPGGGTDTQYF
TRBV2,.,TRBJ1-6,CASRPTGVNSPLHF
TRBV12-3/TRBV12-4,.,TRBJ1-6,CASKDRFNSPLHF
TRBV15,once,TRBJ2-7,CATSRANRVDEQYF
TRBV12-3/TRBV12-4,.,TRBJ1-5,CASSSREVQPQHF
TRBV7-8,.,TRBJ2-1,CASSLGTSGGEQFF
TRBV20-1,few,TRBJ2-2,CSARMRWYGELFF